The rows below give T cell receptor beta chains drawn from one sample of a study of blood T cell repertoires in COVID-19. Data came from immunoSEQ multiplex PCR; TCRdb stores just in-frame clones and leaves some out. The profile shows approximately 190,000 clones, around 84% of them singletons. The sample taken for sequencing was peripheral blood. These receptors were obtained from an older man with acute or convalescent COVID-19. CDR3s include the opening cysteine and the closing phenylalanine or tryptophan. A D gene is named only where the DNA matches it firmly. Expanded clones are given a class, and other clones once, few, many or no size at all.

abundance	v_gene	d_gene	j_gene	CDR3aa	CDR3nt
.	TRBV4-3	.	TRBJ1-2	CASSQNGGGYTF	TGCGCCAGCAGCCAAAATGGAGGCGGCTACACCTTC
.	TRBV3-1/TRBV3-2	TRBD2	TRBJ2-3	CASSSGLLGPDTQYF	TGTGCCAGCAGCTCGGGACTATTAGGTCCAGATACGCAGTATTTT
.	TRBV27	.	TRBJ2-3	CASSFWTSTDTQYF	TGTGCCAGCAGTTTTTGGACTAGCACAGATACGCAGTATTTT
.	TRBV6-5	TRBD2	TRBJ2-7	CASSSPSSGSGNEQYF	TGTGCCAGCAGTTCCCCTTCTAGCGGGAGTGGAAACGAGCAGTACTTC
few	TRBV29-1	.	TRBJ1-5	CSVLDTSNQPQHF	TGCAGCGTTTTGGACACGAGCAATCAGCCCCAGCATTTT
.	TRBV3-1/TRBV3-2	TRBD1	TRBJ2-2	CASDRGTGELFF	TGTGCCAGTGACAGGGGCACCGGGGAGCTGTTTTTT
.	TRBV30	TRBD1	TRBJ1-4	CAWNPGTANEKLFF	TGTGCCTGGAATCCCGGGACAGCTAATGAAAAACTGTTTTTT
.	TRBV7-9	.	TRBJ2-1	CASSSPGLVYNEQFF	TGTGCCAGCAGCTCACCGGGACTGGTCTACAATGAGCAGTTCTTC
.	TRBV10-2	TRBD1	TRBJ1-2	CASTTRTGGLGGYTF	TGCGCCAGCACTACCCGGACAGGGGGCTTAGGAGGCTACACCTTC
.	TRBV2	TRBD1	TRBJ1-4	CASRPGTGNEKLFF	TGTGCCAGCAGGCCCGGGACAGGAAATGAAAAACTGTTTTTT
once	TRBV18	TRBD2	TRBJ2-7	CASCPGPIGSGTYF	TGTGCCAGCTGCCCGGGGCCGATTGGTAGCGGGACCTACTTC
few	TRBV28	TRBD1	TRBJ1-4	CASGLGTVNEKLFF	TGTGCCAGCGGATTAGGGACAGTGAATGAAAAACTGTTTTTT
.	TRBV21-1	.	TRBJ2-5	CASSKAKAPGTQYF	TGTGCCAGCAGCAAAGCAAAAGCGCCGGGGACCCAGTACTTC